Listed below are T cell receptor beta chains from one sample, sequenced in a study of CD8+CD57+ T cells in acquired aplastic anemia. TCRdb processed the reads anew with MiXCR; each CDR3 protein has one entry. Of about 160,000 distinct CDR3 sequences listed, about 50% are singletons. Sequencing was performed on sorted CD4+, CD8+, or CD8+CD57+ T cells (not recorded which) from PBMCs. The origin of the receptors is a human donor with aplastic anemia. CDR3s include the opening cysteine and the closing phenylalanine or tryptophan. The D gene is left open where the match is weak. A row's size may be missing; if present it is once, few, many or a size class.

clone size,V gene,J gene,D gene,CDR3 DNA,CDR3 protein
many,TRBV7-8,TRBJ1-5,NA,TGTGCCAGCAGCTTAGCGAAGGCAGGTTGGGGCAATCAGCCCCAGCATTTT,CASSLAKAGWGNQPQHF
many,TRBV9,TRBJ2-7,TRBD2,TGTGCCAGCAGCGTAGATGGTTCCGGGGGAGGGTACGAGCAGTACTTC,CASSVDGSGGGYEQYF
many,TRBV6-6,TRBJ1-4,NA,TGTGCCAGCAGTTACGGACCTGGTGAAAAACTGTTTTTT,CASSYGPGEKLFF
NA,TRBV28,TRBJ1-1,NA,TGTGCCAGCAGTTTGCCACAGGGCACTGAAGCTTTCTTT,CASSLPQGTEAFF
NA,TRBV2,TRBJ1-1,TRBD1,TGTGCCAGCCAATGGGGACAGGCTCGAGGGGGACCTGAAGCTTTCTTT,CASQWGQARGGPEAFF
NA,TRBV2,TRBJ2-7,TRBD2,TGTGCCAGCAGAAGCGGGGGGCCCTCCTACGAGCAGTACTTC,CASRSGGPSYEQYF
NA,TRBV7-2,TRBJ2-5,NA,TGTGCCAGCAGCTTCGAGATGCAGCAAGAGACCCAGTACTTC,CASSFEMQQETQYF
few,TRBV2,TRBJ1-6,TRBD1,TGTGCCAGTCCGGGACAGCCTAATTCACCCCTCCACTTT,CASPGQPNSPLHF
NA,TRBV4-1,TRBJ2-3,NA,TGCGCCAGCAGCCAAGATCCGGCGACGGATACGCAGTATTTT,CASSQDPATDTQYF
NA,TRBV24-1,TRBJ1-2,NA,TGTGCCACCAGTGATTACCTTGGGGGCTACACCTTC,CATSDYLGGYTF